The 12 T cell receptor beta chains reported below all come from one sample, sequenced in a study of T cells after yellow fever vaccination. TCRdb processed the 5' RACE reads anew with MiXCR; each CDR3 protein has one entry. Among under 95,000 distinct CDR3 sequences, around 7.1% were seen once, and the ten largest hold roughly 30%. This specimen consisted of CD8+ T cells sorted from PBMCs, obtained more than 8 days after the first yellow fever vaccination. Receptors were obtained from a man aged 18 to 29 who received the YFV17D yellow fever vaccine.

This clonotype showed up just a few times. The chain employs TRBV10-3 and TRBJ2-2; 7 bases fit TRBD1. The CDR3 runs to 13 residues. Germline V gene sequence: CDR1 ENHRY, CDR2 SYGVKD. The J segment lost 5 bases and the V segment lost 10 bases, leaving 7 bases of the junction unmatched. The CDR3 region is CATHRGETGELFF. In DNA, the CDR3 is TGTGCCACCCACAGGGGTGAAACCGGGGAGCTGTTTTTT.

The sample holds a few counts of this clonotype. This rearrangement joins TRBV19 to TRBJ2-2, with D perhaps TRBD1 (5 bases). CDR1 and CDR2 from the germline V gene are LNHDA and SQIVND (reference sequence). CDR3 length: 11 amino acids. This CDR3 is CGQMGPGELFF. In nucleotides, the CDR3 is TGTGGACAGATGGGTCCCGGGGAGCTGTTTTTT.

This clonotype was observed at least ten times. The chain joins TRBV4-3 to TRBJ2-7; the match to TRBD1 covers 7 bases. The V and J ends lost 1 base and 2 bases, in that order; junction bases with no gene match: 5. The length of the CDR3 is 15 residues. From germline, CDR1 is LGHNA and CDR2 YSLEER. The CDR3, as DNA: TGCGCCAGCAGCCAAGTTTGGCAGGGGGCCTACGAGCAGTACTTC. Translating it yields CASSQVWQGAYEQYF.

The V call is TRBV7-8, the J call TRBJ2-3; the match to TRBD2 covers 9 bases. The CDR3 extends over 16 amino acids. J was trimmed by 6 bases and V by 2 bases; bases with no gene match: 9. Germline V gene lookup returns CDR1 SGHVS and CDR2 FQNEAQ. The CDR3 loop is CASSLSASGADDTQYF. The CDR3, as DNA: TGTGCCAGCAGCTTATCGGCTAGCGGGGCGGATGATACGCAGTATTTT.

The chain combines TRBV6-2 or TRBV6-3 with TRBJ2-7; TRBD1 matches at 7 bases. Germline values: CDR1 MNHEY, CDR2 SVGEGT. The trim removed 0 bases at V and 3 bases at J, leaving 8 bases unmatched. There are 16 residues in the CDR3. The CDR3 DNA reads TGTGCCAGCAGTTACTCAAGCCGACAGGGTCGCTACGAGCAGTACTTC. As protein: CASSYSSRQGRYEQYF.

The CDR3 sequence: CASSLADTTYEQYF. CDR3 nucleotides: TGTGCCAGCAGCTTGGCCGACACCACCTACGAGCAGTACTTC. The rearrangement uses TRBV7-9 and TRBJ2-7; D ambiguous. The CDR3 has 14 amino acids. Deletions cut 3 bases from V and 2 bases from J, with 11 bases between. CDR1 is SEHNR, CDR2 FQNEAQ, per germline (reference sequence).

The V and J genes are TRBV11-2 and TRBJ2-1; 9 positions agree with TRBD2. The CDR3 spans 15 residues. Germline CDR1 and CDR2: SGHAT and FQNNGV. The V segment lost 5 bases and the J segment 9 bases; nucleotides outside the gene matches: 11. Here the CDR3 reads CASSERGLAYLEQFF. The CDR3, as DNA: TGTGCCAGCAGCGAACGGGGACTAGCCTATCTTGAGCAGTTCTTC.

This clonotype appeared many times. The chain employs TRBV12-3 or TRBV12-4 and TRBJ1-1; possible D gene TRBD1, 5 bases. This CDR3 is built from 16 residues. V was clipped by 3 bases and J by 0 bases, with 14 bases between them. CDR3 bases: TGTGCCAGCAGTTTTGGGGACGGTTCTATGAACACTGAAGCTTTCTTT. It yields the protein CASSFGDGSMNTEAFF.

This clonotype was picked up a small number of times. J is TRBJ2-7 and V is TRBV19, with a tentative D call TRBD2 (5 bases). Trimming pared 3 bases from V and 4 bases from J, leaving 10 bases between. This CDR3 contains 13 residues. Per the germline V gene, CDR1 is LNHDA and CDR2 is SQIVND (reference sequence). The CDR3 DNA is TGTGCCAGTAGTATTCGGGATGAATACGAGCAGTACTTC. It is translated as CASSIRDEYEQYF.

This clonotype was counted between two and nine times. CDR3 sequence (DNA): TGTGCTAGTGGTTTTATGGCAGGGGCGACGGGGGCGGGCACTGAAGCTTTCTTT. It translates to CASGFMAGATGAGTEAFF. This rearrangement joins TRBV12-5 to TRBJ1-1; a possible D gene is TRBD1 (6 bases). The germline CDR1 and CDR2 sequences are LGHNT and FRNRAP. Trimming took off 3 bases at V and 4 bases at J, with 24 bases between the two ends. The length of the CDR3 is 18 residues.

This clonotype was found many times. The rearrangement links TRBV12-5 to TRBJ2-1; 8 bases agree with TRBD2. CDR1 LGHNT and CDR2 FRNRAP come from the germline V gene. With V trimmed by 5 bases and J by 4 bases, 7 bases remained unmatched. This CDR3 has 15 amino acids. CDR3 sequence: CASGPSGRGYNEQFF. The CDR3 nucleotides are TGTGCTAGTGGTCCATCCGGGAGGGGTTACAATGAGCAGTTCTTC.

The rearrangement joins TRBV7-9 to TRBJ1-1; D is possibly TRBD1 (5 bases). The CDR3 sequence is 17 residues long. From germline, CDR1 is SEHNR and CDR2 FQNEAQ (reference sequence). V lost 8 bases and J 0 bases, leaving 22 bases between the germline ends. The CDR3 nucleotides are TGTGCCAGCCGGCCGCCGGAGGGGCGGCACATGAACACTGAAGCTTTCTTT. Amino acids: CASRPPEGRHMNTEAFF.